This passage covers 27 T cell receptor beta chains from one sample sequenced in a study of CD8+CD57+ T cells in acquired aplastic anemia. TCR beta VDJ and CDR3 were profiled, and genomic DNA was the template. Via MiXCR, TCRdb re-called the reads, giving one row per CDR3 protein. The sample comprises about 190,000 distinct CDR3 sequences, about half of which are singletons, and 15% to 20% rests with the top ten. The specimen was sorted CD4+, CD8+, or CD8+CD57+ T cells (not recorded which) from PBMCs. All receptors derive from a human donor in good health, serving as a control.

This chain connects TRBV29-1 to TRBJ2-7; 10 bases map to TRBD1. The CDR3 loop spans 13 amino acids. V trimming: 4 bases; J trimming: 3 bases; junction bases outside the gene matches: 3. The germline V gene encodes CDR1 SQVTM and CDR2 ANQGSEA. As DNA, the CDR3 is TGCAGCGTTGTTCGGGACAGGGGCTACGAGCAGTACTTC. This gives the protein CSVVRDRGYEQYF.

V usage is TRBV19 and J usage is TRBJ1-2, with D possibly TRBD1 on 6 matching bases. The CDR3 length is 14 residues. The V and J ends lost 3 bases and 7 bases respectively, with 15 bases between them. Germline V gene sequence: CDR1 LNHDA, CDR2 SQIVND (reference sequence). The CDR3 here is CASSIPTQGRGYTF. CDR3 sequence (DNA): TGTGCCAGTAGTATCCCTACGCAGGGGCGTGGCTACACCTTC.

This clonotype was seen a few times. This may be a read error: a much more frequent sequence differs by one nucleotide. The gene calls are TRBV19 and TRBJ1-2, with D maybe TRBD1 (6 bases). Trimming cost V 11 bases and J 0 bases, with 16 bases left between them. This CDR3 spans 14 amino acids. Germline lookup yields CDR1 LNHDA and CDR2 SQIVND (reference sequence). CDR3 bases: TGTGCCGGCGGTGCTAGGGGGGCTAACTATGGCTACACCTTC. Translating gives CAGGARGANYGYTF.

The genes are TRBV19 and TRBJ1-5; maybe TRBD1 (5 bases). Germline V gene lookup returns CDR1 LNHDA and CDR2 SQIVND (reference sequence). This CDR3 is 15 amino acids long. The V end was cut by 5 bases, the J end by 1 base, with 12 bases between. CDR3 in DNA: TGTGCCAGTAGTGGGGGTGGTTGGAGCAATCAGCCCCAGCATTTT. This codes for CASSGGGWSNQPQHF.

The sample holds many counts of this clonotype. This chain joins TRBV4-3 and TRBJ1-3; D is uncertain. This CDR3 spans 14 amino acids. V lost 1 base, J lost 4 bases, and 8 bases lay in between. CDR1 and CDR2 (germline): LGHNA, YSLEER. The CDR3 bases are TGCGCCAGCAGCCAAGGTGCCAAGGGAAACACCATATATTTT. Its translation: CASSQGAKGNTIYF.

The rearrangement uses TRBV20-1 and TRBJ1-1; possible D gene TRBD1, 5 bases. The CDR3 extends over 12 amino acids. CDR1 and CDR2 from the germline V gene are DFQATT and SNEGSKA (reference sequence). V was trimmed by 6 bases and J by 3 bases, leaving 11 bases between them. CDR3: CSAFRGDTEAFF. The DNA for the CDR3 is TGCAGTGCCTTCCGGGGGGACACTGAAGCTTTCTTT.

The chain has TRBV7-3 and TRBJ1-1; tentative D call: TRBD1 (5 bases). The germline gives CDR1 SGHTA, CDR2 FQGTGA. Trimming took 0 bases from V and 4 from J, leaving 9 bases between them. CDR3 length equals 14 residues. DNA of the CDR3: TGTGCCAGCAGCTTAACAGTCGGGGGCACTGAAGCTTTCTTT. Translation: CASSLTVGGTEAFF.

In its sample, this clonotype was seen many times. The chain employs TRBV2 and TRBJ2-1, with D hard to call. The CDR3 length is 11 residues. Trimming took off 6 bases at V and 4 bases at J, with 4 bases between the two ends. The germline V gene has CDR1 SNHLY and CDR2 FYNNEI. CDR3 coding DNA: TGTGCCAGCAGAAATTACAATGAGCAGTTCTTC. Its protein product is CASRNYNEQFF.

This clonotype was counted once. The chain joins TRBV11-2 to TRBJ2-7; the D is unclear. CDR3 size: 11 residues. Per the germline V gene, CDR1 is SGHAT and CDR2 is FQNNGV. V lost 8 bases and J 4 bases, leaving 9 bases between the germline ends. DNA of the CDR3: TGTGCCAGCGATCAAGAATACGAGCAGTACTTC. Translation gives CASDQEYEQYF.

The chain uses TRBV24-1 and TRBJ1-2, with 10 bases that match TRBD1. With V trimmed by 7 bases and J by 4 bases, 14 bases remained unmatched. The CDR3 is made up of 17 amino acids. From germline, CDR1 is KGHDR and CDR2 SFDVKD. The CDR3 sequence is CATSSDRGRPGSYGYTF. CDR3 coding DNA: TGTGCCACCAGCTCCGACAGGGGGCGTCCAGGTTCCTATGGCTACACCTTC.

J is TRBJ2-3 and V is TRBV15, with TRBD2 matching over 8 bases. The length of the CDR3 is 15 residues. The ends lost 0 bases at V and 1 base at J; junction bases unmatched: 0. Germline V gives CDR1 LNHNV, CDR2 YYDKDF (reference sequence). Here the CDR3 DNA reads TGTGCCACCAGCAGAGAAGCGGGGGGCACAGATACGCAGTATTTT. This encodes CATSREAGGTDTQYF.

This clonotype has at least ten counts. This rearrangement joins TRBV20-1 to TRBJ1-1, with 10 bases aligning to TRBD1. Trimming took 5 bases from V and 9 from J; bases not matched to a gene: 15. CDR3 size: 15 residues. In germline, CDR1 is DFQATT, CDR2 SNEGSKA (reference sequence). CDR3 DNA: TGCAGTGCTTCCAGACAGGGGGCTGCGGTGGGTAAAGCTTTCTTT. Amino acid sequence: CSASRQGAAVGKAFF.

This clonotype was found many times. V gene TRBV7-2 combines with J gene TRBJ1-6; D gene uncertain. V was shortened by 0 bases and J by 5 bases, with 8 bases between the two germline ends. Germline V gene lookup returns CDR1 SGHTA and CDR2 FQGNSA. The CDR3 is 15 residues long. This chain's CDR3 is CASSLAPGHNSPLHF. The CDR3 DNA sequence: TGTGCCAGCAGCTTAGCCCCGGGCCATAATTCACCCCTCCACTTT.

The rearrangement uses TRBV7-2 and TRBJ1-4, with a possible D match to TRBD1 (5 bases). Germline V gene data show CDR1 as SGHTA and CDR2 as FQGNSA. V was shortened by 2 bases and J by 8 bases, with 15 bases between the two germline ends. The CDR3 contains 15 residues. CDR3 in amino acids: CASSLMGEGEEKLFF. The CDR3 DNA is TGTGCCAGCAGCTTAATGGGGGAAGGCGAGGAAAAACTGTTTTTT.

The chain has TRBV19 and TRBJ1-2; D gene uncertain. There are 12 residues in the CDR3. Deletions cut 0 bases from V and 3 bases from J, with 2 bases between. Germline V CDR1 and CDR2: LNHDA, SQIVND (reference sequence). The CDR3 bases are TGTGCCAGTAGTATAGAGGACTATGGCTACACCTTC. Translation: CASSIEDYGYTF.

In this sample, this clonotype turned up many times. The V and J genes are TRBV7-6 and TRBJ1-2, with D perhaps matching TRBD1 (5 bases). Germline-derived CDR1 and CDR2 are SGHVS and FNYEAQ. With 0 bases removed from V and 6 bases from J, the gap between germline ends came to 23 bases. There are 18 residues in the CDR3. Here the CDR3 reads CASSLALGGETLRDGYTF. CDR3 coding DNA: TGTGCCAGCAGCTTAGCCCTGGGGGGGGAAACCCTTAGGGATGGCTACACCTTC.

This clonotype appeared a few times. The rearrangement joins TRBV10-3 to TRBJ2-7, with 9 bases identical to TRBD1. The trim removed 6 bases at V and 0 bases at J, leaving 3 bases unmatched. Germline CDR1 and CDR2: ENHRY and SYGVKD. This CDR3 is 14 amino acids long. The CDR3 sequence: CAISRTGVSYEQYF. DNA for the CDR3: TGTGCCATCAGCCGGACAGGGGTCTCCTACGAGCAGTACTTC.

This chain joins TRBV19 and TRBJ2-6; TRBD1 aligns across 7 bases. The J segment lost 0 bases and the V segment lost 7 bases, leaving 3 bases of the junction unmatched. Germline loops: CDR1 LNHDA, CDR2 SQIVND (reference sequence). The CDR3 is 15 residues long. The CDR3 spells CASTSGGSGANVLTF. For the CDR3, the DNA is TGTGCCAGTACCTCAGGGGGCTCTGGGGCCAACGTCCTGACTTTC. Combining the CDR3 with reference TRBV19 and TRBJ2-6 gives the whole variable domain DGGITQSPKYLFRKEGQNVTLSCEQNLNHDAMYWYRQDPGQGLRLIYYSQIVNDFQKGDIAEGYSVSREKKESFPLTVTSAQKNPTAFYLCASTSGGSGANVLTFGAGSRLTVL.

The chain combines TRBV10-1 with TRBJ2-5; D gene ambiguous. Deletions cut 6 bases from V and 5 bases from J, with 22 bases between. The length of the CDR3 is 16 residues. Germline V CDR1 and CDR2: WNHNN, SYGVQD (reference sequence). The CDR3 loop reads CASSHYSPTASETQYF. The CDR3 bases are TGCGCCAGCAGCCACTACAGCCCAACAGCAAGCGAGACCCAGTACTTC.

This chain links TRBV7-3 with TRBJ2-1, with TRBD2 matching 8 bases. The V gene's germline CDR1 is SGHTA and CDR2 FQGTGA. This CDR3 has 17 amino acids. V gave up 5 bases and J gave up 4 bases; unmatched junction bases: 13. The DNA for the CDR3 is TGTGCCAGCAGCCCTCAACCGGGGGGGCCCGTTTACAATGAGCAGTTCTTC. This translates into CASSPQPGGPVYNEQFF.

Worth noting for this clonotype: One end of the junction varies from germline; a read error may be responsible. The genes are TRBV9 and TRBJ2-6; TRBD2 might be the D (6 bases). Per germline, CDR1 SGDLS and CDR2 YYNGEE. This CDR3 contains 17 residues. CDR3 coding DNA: TGTGCCAGCAGCCCGCCGGGGGACCCTCTCTGGGGCCAACGTCCTGACTTC. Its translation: CASSPPGDPLWGQRPDF.

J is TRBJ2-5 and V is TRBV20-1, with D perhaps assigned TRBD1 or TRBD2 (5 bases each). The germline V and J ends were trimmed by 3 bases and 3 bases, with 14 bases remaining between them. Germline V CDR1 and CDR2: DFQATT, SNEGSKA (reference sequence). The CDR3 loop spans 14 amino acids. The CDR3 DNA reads TGCAGTGCTAGCCGGGACGGACGAAAAGAGACCCAGTACTTC. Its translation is CSASRDGRKETQYF.

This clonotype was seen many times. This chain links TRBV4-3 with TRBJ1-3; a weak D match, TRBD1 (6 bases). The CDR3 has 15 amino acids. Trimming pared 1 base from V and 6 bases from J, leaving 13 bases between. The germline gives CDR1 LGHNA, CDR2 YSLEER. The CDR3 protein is CASSQVWGGLNTIYF. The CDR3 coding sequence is TGCGCCAGCAGCCAAGTTTGGGGGGGCCTAAACACCATATATTTT.

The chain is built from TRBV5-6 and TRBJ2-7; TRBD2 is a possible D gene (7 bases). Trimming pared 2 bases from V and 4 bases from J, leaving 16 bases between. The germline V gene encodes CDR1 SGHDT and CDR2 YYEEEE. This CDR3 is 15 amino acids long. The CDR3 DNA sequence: TGTGCCAGCAGCTTAGGGGGGGTAGTGGGATACGAGCAGTACTTC. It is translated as CASSLGGVVGYEQYF.

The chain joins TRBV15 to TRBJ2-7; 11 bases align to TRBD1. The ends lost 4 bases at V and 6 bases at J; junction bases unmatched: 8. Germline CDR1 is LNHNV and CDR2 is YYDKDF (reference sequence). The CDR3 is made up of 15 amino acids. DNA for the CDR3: TGTGCCACCAGCACCCCGGACAGGGGGCCCAGCGAGCAGTACTTC. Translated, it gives CATSTPDRGPSEQYF. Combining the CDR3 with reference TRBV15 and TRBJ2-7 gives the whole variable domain DAMVIQNPRYQVTQFGKPVTLSCSQTLNHNVMYWYQQKSSQAPKLLFHYYDKDFNNEADTPDNFQSRRPNTSFCFLDIRSPGLGDTAMYLCATSTPDRGPSEQYFGPGTRLTVT.

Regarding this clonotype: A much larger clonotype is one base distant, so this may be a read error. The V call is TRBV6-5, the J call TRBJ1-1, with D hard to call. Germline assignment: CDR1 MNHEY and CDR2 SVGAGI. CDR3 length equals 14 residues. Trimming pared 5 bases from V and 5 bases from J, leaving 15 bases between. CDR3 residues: CASSHGRLSTEAFF. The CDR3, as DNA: TGTGCCAGCAGTCACGGCAGGTTAAGTACTGAAGCTTTCTTT.

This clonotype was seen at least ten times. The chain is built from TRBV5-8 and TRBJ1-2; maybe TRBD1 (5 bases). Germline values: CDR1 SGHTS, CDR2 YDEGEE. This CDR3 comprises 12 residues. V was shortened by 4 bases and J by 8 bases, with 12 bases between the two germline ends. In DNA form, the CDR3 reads TGTGCCAGCAGCCGCTGGGGGGAGGGCTACACCTTC. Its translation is CASSRWGEGYTF.